The rows below give T cell receptor beta chains drawn from one sample of a study of OX40 agonist ivuxolimab in advanced cancers. The data were produced by immunoSEQ multiplex PCR, yet TCRdb's version contains in-frame clones alone and is incomplete. The sample lists about 76,000 clones, 85% to 90% occurring once. The sample here was CD4+ or CD8+ T cells sorted from blood, taken in a trial of the OX40 agonist ivuxolimab. These receptors were obtained from an adult with an advanced solid tumor such as melanoma, head and neck, liver or kidney cancer. The CDR3 runs from the conserved cysteine through the conserved F or W. The D gene is left open where the match is weak. For some rows the clone size is stated as once, few or many, or as a class when expanded; others skip it.

TRBJ1-5 TRBV27 . few TGTGCCAGCAGTTTGAGGGGATTCAATCAGCCCCAGCATTTT CASSLRGFNQPQHF
TRBJ2-7 TRBV5-1 TRBD1 . TGCGCCAACAGCTGGGACAGGTCGTATTACGAGCAGTACTTC CANSWDRSYYEQYF
TRBJ1-1 TRBV6-5 . . TGTGCCAGCAGTTACTCGAGGGGGAGGTCCGCGGCTTTCTTT CASSYSRGRSAAFF
TRBJ1-3 TRBV30 . . TGTGCCTGGAGTGTCGGCAGCACCCTCTCTGGAAACACCATATATTTT CAWSVGSTLSGNTIYF
TRBJ2-2 TRBV6-5 TRBD1 . TGTGCCAGCAGCCCGGGACAGGGCACCGGGGAGCTGTTTTTT CASSPGQGTGELFF
TRBJ1-4 TRBV6-5 . . TGTGCCAGCAGTTACTCGATCGGGGACGAAAAACTGTTTTTT CASSYSIGDEKLFF
TRBJ2-7 TRBV5-1 . . TGCGCCAGCAGCCCAGACAGGCCTAGCTCCTACGAGCAGTACTTC CASSPDRPSSYEQYF
TRBJ2-2 TRBV5-4 . . TGTGCCAGCAGCTTCGGGACCCCGAACACCGGGGAGCTGTTTTTT CASSFGTPNTGELFF
TRBJ2-1 TRBV5-6 TRBD1 . TGTGCCAGCAGTTCGGCAGGGGGCAATGAGCAGTTCTTC CASSSAGGNEQFF
TRBJ2-3 TRBV5-1 TRBD1 . TGCGCCAGCAGTTACGGGACAGGGTTCACAGATACGCAGTATTTT CASSYGTGFTDTQYF
TRBJ2-7 TRBV7-2 . . TGTGCCAGCAGCCCTACTCGGTGGAGACCGTCCTACGAGCAGTACTTC CASSPTRWRPSYEQYF
TRBJ2-1 TRBV14 . once TGTGCCAGCAGCGAAGTTAGGGTAGCTGAGCAGTTCTTC CASSEVRVAEQFF
TRBJ1-5 TRBV7-9 . . TGTGCCAGCAGCTTCGGTGGGGCCAATCAGCCCCAGCATTTT CASSFGGANQPQHF
TRBJ2-7 TRBV11-1 . . TGTGCCAGCAGCCGTGCTGGAGGGGATACCTACGAGCAGTACTTC CASSRAGGDTYEQYF
TRBJ2-1 TRBV5-6 . . TGTGCCAGCAGCTGGACAGACGGGCATGAGCAGTTCTTC CASSWTDGHEQFF
TRBJ1-1 TRBV7-8 . . TGTGCCAGCAGCTTAGGTCTCACCGCTTTCTTT CASSLGLTAFF
TRBJ2-7 TRBV5-1 TRBD2 . TGCGCCAGCAGCTTGAGGGAAACTAGCGCCGCCTACGAGCAGTACTTC CASSLRETSAAYEQYF
TRBJ2-3 TRBV10-3 TRBD2 . TGTGCCACCACGGGACTAGCAGACCCCACAGATACGCAGTATTTT CATTGLADPTDTQYF
TRBJ2-5 TRBV11-2 . . TGTGCCAGCAGCCCAAGCCGGAGCGAGGAGACCCAGTACTTC CASSPSRSEETQYF
TRBJ1-3 TRBV11-2 . . TGTGCCAGCAGCTTATCGCAGGGAAACACCATATATTTT CASSLSQGNTIYF
TRBJ2-2 TRBV11-2 . . TGTGCCAGCAGCTTCTCCACGAACACCGGGGAGCTGTTTTTT CASSFSTNTGELFF
TRBJ2-1 TRBV6-5 TRBD2 . TGTGCCAGCAGTTACGGACTAGCGATCTCCTACAATGAGCAGTTCTTC CASSYGLAISYNEQFF
TRBJ2-2 TRBV5-6 TRBD1 . TGTGCCAGCAGCTTCTGGGACAGGGGTGTTGTCGGGGAGCTGTTTTTT CASSFWDRGVVGELFF
TRBJ2-3 TRBV12-5 . . TGTGCTAGTGGTTTGGTACGGGGTAGCACAGATACGCAGTATTTT CASGLVRGSTDTQYF
TRBJ1-4 TRBV9 TRBD1 . TGTGCCAGCAGCGTAGCCGGGACAGGTGGTGAAAAACTGTTTTTT CASSVAGTGGEKLFF
TRBJ2-7 TRBV30 . . TGTGCCTGGAGTGGGGTTCCGGAGGTGGATGGCGAGCAGTACTTC CAWSGVPEVDGEQYF
TRBJ2-7 TRBV5-1 TRBD2 . TGCGCCAGCAGCCCCGACGGACTAGCGGCCTCCTACGAGCAGTACTTC CASSPDGLAASYEQYF
TRBJ2-2 TRBV6-5 TRBD1 . TGTGCCAGCAAACGACAGGGTTGGACCGGGGAGCTGTTTTTT CASKRQGWTGELFF
TRBJ2-1 TRBV6-6 . . TGTGCCAGCACATCCCCCCAGGGGTATGGTGAGCAGTTCTTC CASTSPQGYGEQFF
TRBJ1-3 TRBV7-9 TRBD1 . TGTGCCAGCAGCCTATGGACAGGGGGGGGAAACACCATATATTTT CASSLWTGGGNTIYF
TRBJ2-4 TRBV10-3 . . TGTGCCATCAGTGAGGGGGGGGCCAAAAACATTCAGTACTTC CAISEGGAKNIQYF
TRBJ1-2 TRBV2 TRBD1 . TGTGCCAGCAGTGACTCCGGGACAGGGGGCGCCGGGGAATATGGCTACACCTTC CASSDSGTGGAGEYGYTF
TRBJ1-2 TRBV27 . . TGTGCCAGCAGCGATGAACAGACGCCTTATGGCTACACCTTC CASSDEQTPYGYTF
TRBJ2-1 TRBV6-4 TRBD2 . TGTGCCAGCAGTGTCGGACTAGCGGGAGTTGGTGAGCAGTTCTTC CASSVGLAGVGEQFF
TRBJ2-1 TRBV11-2 . . TGTGCCAGCAGCACCCCTGGGGGATACAATGAGCAGTTCTTC CASSTPGGYNEQFF
TRBJ2-7 TRBV7-9 TRBD1 . TGTGCCAGCACCGAACCGGGACAGGGCGGGGAGCAGTACTTC CASTEPGQGGEQYF
TRBJ1-2 TRBV6-5 TRBD1 . TGTGCCAGCAGTACTGGACAGGAGAATAACTATGGCTACACCTTC CASSTGQENNYGYTF
TRBJ1-4 TRBV10-3 TRBD1 . TGTGCCATCAGTGAGAAGACAGGGTATGAAAAACTGTTTTTT CAISEKTGYEKLFF
TRBJ1-5 TRBV6-6 . . TGTGCCAGCAGTTACTCAGGACAGTCCAATCAGCCCCAGCATTTT CASSYSGQSNQPQHF
TRBJ2-5 TRBV9 TRBD2 . TGTGCCAGCAGCGTAGAAGTAGCGGGAGGGCCGGGAGAGACCCAGTACTTC CASSVEVAGGPGETQYF
TRBJ2-5 TRBV19 . . TGTGCCAGTAGTATCGGGGACGACCAACAAGAGACCCAGTACTTC CASSIGDDQQETQYF
TRBJ1-5 TRBV30 . few TGTGCCTGGAACGCAGGGCCCAGCAATCAGCCCCAGCATTTT CAWNAGPSNQPQHF
TRBJ2-1 TRBV30 TRBD2 . TGTGCCTGGACTAGCGGTTATAGCTACAATGAGCAGTTCTTC CAWTSGYSYNEQFF
TRBJ2-7 TRBV9 TRBD1 . TGTGCCAGCAGCACCTACACAGGGGGCGAGCAGTACTTC CASSTYTGGEQYF
TRBJ2-7 TRBV6-1 TRBD1 . TGTGCCAGCAAAAGGACAGGGGGCTCCGAGCAGTACTTC CASKRTGGSEQYF
TRBJ1-4 TRBV9 . . TGTGCCAGCAGCCCCCAGGGGATGGCTAATGAAAAACTGTTTTTT CASSPQGMANEKLFF
TRBJ2-1 TRBV30 . . TGTGCCTGGAGTCGCCGAAACGATGAGCAGTTCTTC CAWSRRNDEQFF
TRBJ2-3 TRBV10-3 . . TGTGCCGCAAGGGACGTCACAGATACGCAGTATTTT CAARDVTDTQYF
TRBJ2-7 TRBV18 TRBD2 . TGTGCCAGCTCACACCAGCGACTAGCGGGAGTGGCGTTGGGTTACGAGCAGTACTTC CASSHQRLAGVALGYEQYF
TRBJ2-7 TRBV6-5 . . TGTGCCAGCAGTTACCTGCGGACTGACTACGAGCAGTACTTC CASSYLRTDYEQYF
TRBJ1-2 TRBV2 . . TGTGCCAGCAGTGAAGCAGGGCGCAGCAACTATGGCTACACCTTC CASSEAGRSNYGYTF
TRBJ2-7 TRBV5-4 TRBD2 . TGTGCCAGCAGCTCGGCAACGACTAGCGGGTTTTCGTACGAGCAGTACTTC CASSSATTSGFSYEQYF